Shown below are 10 T cell receptor beta chains from a single sample sequenced in a study of blood T cell repertoires in COVID-19. Sequenced by immunoSEQ multiplex PCR; TCRdb stores in-frame clones only, minus some. The table shows fewer than 300,000 clones, with about four fifths occurring only once. Sample: peripheral blood. The receptor source for this set is a woman in her forties or fifties who had recovered from COVID-19.

In this sample, this clone turned up once. The chain is built from TRBV4-1 and TRBJ1-4; D is possibly TRBD1 (6 bases). V was clipped by 3 bases and J by 4 bases, with 15 bases between them. Germline V gene lookup returns CDR1 MGHRA and CDR2 YSYEKL. This CDR3 has 16 residues. The CDR3 loop reads CASSQGRGGDNEKLFF. As DNA, the CDR3 is TGCGCCAGCAGCCAGGGCCGGGGGGGCGATAATGAAAAACTGTTTTTT.

The chain has TRBV27 and TRBJ2-7, with 8 bases lining up with TRBD2. Trimming cost V 8 bases and J 4 bases; bases outside gene matches: 7. The CDR3 loop spans 13 amino acids. Germline V CDR1 and CDR2: MNHEY, SMNVEV (reference sequence). This chain's CDR3 is CASGVAGRYEQYF. The DNA for the CDR3 is TGTGCCAGCGGAGTAGCGGGAAGGTACGAGCAGTACTTC.

The chain carries TRBV3-1 (or the pseudogene TRBV3-2) and TRBJ2-5, with D perhaps matching TRBD2 (6 bases). Germline CDR1 LGHDT, CDR2 YNNKEL (reference sequence). Trimming shortened V by 3 bases and J by 3 bases, and 8 bases separated the two germline ends. The CDR3 runs to 13 residues. For the CDR3, the DNA is TGTGCCAGCAGCCAGGGACTCAAAGAGACCCAGTACTTC. It is translated as CASSQGLKETQYF.

The genes are TRBV6-5 and TRBJ1-3; D is unresolved. The CDR3 consists of 15 residues. V shed 6 bases and J shed 0 bases, with 12 bases lying between them. Per the germline V gene, CDR1 is MNHEY and CDR2 is SVGAGI. CDR3 region: CASRYEQHSGNTIYF. The CDR3 DNA reads TGTGCCAGCAGGTACGAACAGCACTCTGGAAACACCATATATTTT.

A word on this clone: A read error may account for a junction end that differs from germline. This sequence joins TRBV7-9 and TRBJ2-7; D may be TRBD1 (6 bases). This CDR3 region has 12 residues. Per the germline V gene, CDR1 is SEHNR and CDR2 is FQNEAQ (reference sequence). This chain's CDR3 is CASNLQGFEQYF. CDR3 in DNA: TGTGCCAGCAACTTACAGGGTTTCGAGCAGTACTTC.

V gene TRBV7-7 combines with J gene TRBJ2-1; D is possibly TRBD1 (5 bases). Germline V gene sequence: CDR1 SSHAT, CDR2 FNYEAQ (reference sequence). Trimming removed 5 bases from V and 1 base from J, with 21 bases in between. There are 18 residues in the CDR3. In DNA, the CDR3 is TGTGCCAGCAGCCCCAATTATGATCCAGGGATTTCCTACAATGAGCAGTTCTTC. Translated, it gives CASSPNYDPGISYNEQFF.

The genes are TRBV3-1 (or the pseudogene TRBV3-2) and TRBJ2-2, with 8 bases that match TRBD1. The CDR3 covers 16 residues. Germline trimming cut 4 bases from V and 5 bases from J; bases unmatched to any gene: 9. CDR1 is LGHDT, CDR2 YNNKEL, per germline (reference sequence). CDR3 DNA sequence: TGTGCCAGCAGCCCCCCGGACAGGGTAAGGACCGGGGAGCTGTTTTTT. Protein product: CASSPPDRVRTGELFF.

J is TRBJ2-3 and V is TRBV28; weak D call: TRBD2 (5 bases). The CDR3 totals 15 residues. The V gene's germline CDR1 is MDHEN and CDR2 SYDVKM. Between the trimmed V and J ends, which lost 7 bases and 2 bases, there was a span of 16 bases. The CDR3 protein is CASTPPPGSTDTQYF. The CDR3 nucleotides are TGTGCCAGCACCCCACCCCCGGGATCCACAGATACGCAGTATTTT.

The rearrangement uses TRBV6-4 and TRBJ1-1; 8 bases agree with TRBD1. The CDR3 spans 14 residues. The germline gives CDR1 MRHNA, CDR2 SNTAGT. V shed 7 bases, J shed 5 bases, and the junction held 9 bases outside the gene matches. The CDR3 loop reads CASKIQGGGTEAFF. The CDR3 region has the DNA TGTGCCAGCAAGATACAGGGGGGTGGAACTGAAGCTTTCTTT.

The chain combines TRBV12-1 with TRBJ2-6; TRBD1 is the table's D call and was not checked against the DNA. TRBV12-1 is deemed a pseudogene. The CDR3 totals 19 residues. CDR3 nucleotide sequence: TGTGCCAGCAGCAGCGCCCTCGGGACACTAAACTCTGGGGCCAACGTCCTGACTTTC. Its protein product is CASSSALGTLNSGANVLTF.